Listed below are T cell receptor beta chains from one sample, sequenced in a study of blood T cell repertoires in COVID-19. Method: immunoSEQ multiplex PCR; TCRdb's copy keeps in-frame clones and lacks some. The data contain some 150,000 clones, more than 80% of them singletons. The sample consisted of peripheral blood. The receptors originated from a human donor in a cohort sampled during active COVID-19. CDR3s include the opening cysteine and the closing phenylalanine or tryptophan. Fields, in order: D gene, clone size, V gene, J gene, CDR3 protein, CDR3 DNA. D genes are given only for firm matches. Only some rows state a clone size, as once, few, many or a class for expanded clones.

D gene: TRBD2; clone size: .; V gene: TRBV7-3; J gene: TRBJ2-3; CDR3 protein: CASSLSLAGSADTQYF; CDR3 DNA: TGTGCCAGCAGCTTAAGCCTAGCGGGCAGCGCAGATACGCAGTATTTT
D gene: .; clone size: .; V gene: TRBV28; J gene: TRBJ2-7; CDR3 protein: CASRGQGYYEQYF; CDR3 DNA: TGTGCCAGCAGGGGGCAGGGGTACTACGAGCAGTACTTC
D gene: .; clone size: .; V gene: TRBV2; J gene: TRBJ2-2; CDR3 protein: CASSGGGVSGELFF; CDR3 DNA: TGTGCCAGCAGTGGGGGGGGCGTCTCCGGGGAGCTGTTTTTT
D gene: .; clone size: .; V gene: TRBV2; J gene: TRBJ1-2; CDR3 protein: CASSEVDSLAETYYGYTF; CDR3 DNA: TGTGCCAGCAGTGAAGTGGACAGCCTAGCCGAGACATACTATGGCTACACCTTC
D gene: .; clone size: .; V gene: TRBV7-9; J gene: TRBJ2-3; CDR3 protein: CASSFDRGDTQYF; CDR3 DNA: TGTGCCAGCAGCTTCGATCGAGGAGATACGCAGTATTTT
D gene: .; clone size: .; V gene: TRBV29-1; J gene: TRBJ1-2; CDR3 protein: CSAAPNRDFAGYTF; CDR3 DNA: TGCAGCGCCGCTCCAAACCGGGATTTCGCGGGCTACACCTTC
D gene: .; clone size: .; V gene: TRBV2; J gene: TRBJ1-1; CDR3 protein: CASSEEAGGTEAFF; CDR3 DNA: TGTGCCAGCAGTGAAGAAGCGGGGGGCACTGAAGCTTTCTTT
D gene: .; clone size: .; V gene: TRBV9; J gene: TRBJ1-1; CDR3 protein: CASSVVPQGWNTEAFF; CDR3 DNA: TGTGCCAGCAGCGTAGTCCCCCAGGGCTGGAACACTGAAGCTTTCTTT
D gene: TRBD1; clone size: .; V gene: TRBV4-1; J gene: TRBJ2-3; CDR3 protein: CASSQGRGQELSDTQYF; CDR3 DNA: TGCGCCAGCAGCCAAGGTCGGGGACAGGAGCTTTCAGATACGCAGTATTTT
D gene: TRBD1; clone size: many; V gene: TRBV5-6; J gene: TRBJ1-2; CDR3 protein: CASSPGTGIRGYTF; CDR3 DNA: TGTGCCAGCAGCCCAGGGACAGGCATCCGAGGCTACACCTTC
D gene: .; clone size: few; V gene: TRBV3-1/TRBV3-2; J gene: TRBJ1-1; CDR3 protein: CASSREGGTEAFF; CDR3 DNA: TGTGCCAGCAGTAGGGAGGGGGGCACTGAAGCTTTCTTT
D gene: .; clone size: .; V gene: TRBV12-3/TRBV12-4; J gene: TRBJ1-6; CDR3 protein: CASSPGSSPLHF; CDR3 DNA: TGTGCCAGCAGCCCCGGGAGTTCACCCCTCCACTTT
D gene: TRBD1; clone size: .; V gene: TRBV5-1; J gene: TRBJ2-7; CDR3 protein: CASSLGFSDRGVEQYF; CDR3 DNA: TGCGCCAGCAGCTTGGGATTCTCGGACAGGGGGGTCGAGCAGTACTTC
D gene: .; clone size: .; V gene: TRBV2; J gene: TRBJ1-1; CDR3 protein: CASRPYLEAGTEAFF; CDR3 DNA: TGTGCCAGCAGACCCTATCTTGAGGCTGGGACTGAAGCTTTCTTT
D gene: TRBD1; clone size: .; V gene: TRBV7-9; J gene: TRBJ1-6; CDR3 protein: CASNRDSPINSPLHF; CDR3 DNA: TGTGCCAGCAACCGGGACAGCCCAATTAATTCACCCCTCCACTTT
D gene: .; clone size: .; V gene: TRBV19; J gene: TRBJ2-1; CDR3 protein: CATEGGRNEQFF; CDR3 DNA: TGTGCCACCGAGGGTGGTCGGAATGAGCAGTTCTTC
D gene: TRBD2; clone size: .; V gene: TRBV6-5; J gene: TRBJ2-5; CDR3 protein: CASSLASGGETQYF; CDR3 DNA: TGTGCCAGCAGTTTGGCCTCGGGAGGGGAGACCCAGTACTTC
D gene: .; clone size: .; V gene: TRBV19; J gene: TRBJ1-2; CDR3 protein: CASTTVPSGGYTF; CDR3 DNA: TGTGCCAGTACCACTGTCCCCTCGGGTGGCTACACCTTC
D gene: TRBD1; clone size: .; V gene: TRBV6-4; J gene: TRBJ1-6; CDR3 protein: CASSEVQGNNSPLHF; CDR3 DNA: TGTGCCAGCAGTGAGGTACAGGGGAATAATTCACCCCTCCACTTT
D gene: .; clone size: .; V gene: TRBV13; J gene: TRBJ2-1; CDR3 protein: CASSSGQDEQFF; CDR3 DNA: TGTGCCAGCAGTTCCGGACAAGATGAGCAGTTCTTC
D gene: .; clone size: .; V gene: TRBV12-3/TRBV12-4; J gene: TRBJ1-1; CDR3 protein: CASSRTENTEAFF; CDR3 DNA: TGTGCCAGCAGTCGAACAGAGAACACTGAAGCTTTCTTT
D gene: .; clone size: .; V gene: TRBV12-3/TRBV12-4; J gene: TRBJ1-5; CDR3 protein: CASSFSGDQPQHF; CDR3 DNA: TGTGCCAGCAGTTTTTCAGGGGATCAGCCCCAGCATTTT
D gene: .; clone size: .; V gene: TRBV10-3; J gene: TRBJ1-4; CDR3 protein: CAISDRGYEKLFF; CDR3 DNA: TGTGCCATCAGTGACCGCGGTTACGAAAAACTGTTTTTT
D gene: TRBD1; clone size: .; V gene: TRBV29-1; J gene: TRBJ1-2; CDR3 protein: CSARQGDYGYTF; CDR3 DNA: TGCAGCGCCCGTCAGGGGGACTATGGCTACACCTTC
D gene: .; clone size: .; V gene: TRBV19; J gene: TRBJ1-1; CDR3 protein: CASSISLNTEAFF; CDR3 DNA: TGTGCCAGTAGTATCAGTCTGAACACTGAAGCTTTCTTT
D gene: .; clone size: few; V gene: TRBV11-2; J gene: TRBJ1-2; CDR3 protein: CASRPKLGVLYGYTF; CDR3 DNA: TGTGCCAGCAGACCCAAGCTGGGCGTCCTCTATGGCTACACCTTC
D gene: TRBD1; clone size: few; V gene: TRBV2; J gene: TRBJ1-3; CDR3 protein: CASSTGDGNTIYF; CDR3 DNA: TGTGCCAGCAGCACAGGGGATGGAAACACCATATATTTT
D gene: .; clone size: .; V gene: TRBV24-1; J gene: TRBJ2-5; CDR3 protein: CATSDLHAGRETQYF; CDR3 DNA: TGTGCCACCAGTGATTTGCACGCGGGACGGGAGACCCAGTACTTC
D gene: TRBD2; clone size: .; V gene: TRBV5-1; J gene: TRBJ2-3; CDR3 protein: CASSSSGAGARADTQYF; CDR3 DNA: TGCGCCAGCAGCTCGAGCGGTGCGGGAGCGAGGGCAGATACGCAGTATTTT
D gene: .; clone size: .; V gene: TRBV19; J gene: TRBJ2-1; CDR3 protein: CASSIASDTYNEQFF; CDR3 DNA: TGTGCCAGTAGTATAGCTAGCGATACCTACAATGAGCAGTTCTTC
D gene: TRBD2; clone size: .; V gene: TRBV5-4; J gene: TRBJ2-1; CDR3 protein: CASSLAPTSATYNEQFF; CDR3 DNA: TGTGCCAGCAGCTTGGCACCGACTAGCGCGACCTACAATGAGCAGTTCTTC
D gene: TRBD2; clone size: once; V gene: TRBV2; J gene: TRBJ2-1; CDR3 protein: CASSEASGRYNEQFF; CDR3 DNA: TGTGCCAGCAGTGAAGCAAGCGGGAGGTACAATGAGCAGTTCTTC
D gene: TRBD1; clone size: .; V gene: TRBV7-9; J gene: TRBJ2-7; CDR3 protein: CASSLLSGTGGVYEQYF; CDR3 DNA: TGTGCCAGCAGCTTACTCTCCGGGACAGGGGGTGTGTACGAGCAGTACTTC
D gene: .; clone size: once; V gene: TRBV5-1; J gene: TRBJ2-3; CDR3 protein: CASTFSPEVSDTQYF; CDR3 DNA: TGCGCCAGCACTTTCAGCCCGGAGGTCTCAGATACGCAGTATTTT
D gene: .; clone size: .; V gene: TRBV4-2; J gene: TRBJ2-3; CDR3 protein: CASSQIADSSTDTQYF; CDR3 DNA: TGTGCCAGCAGCCAAATAGCGGATTCTAGCACAGATACGCAGTATTTT
D gene: TRBD2; clone size: .; V gene: TRBV9; J gene: TRBJ2-2; CDR3 protein: CASSVSSTGGAGELFF; CDR3 DNA: TGTGCCAGCAGCGTTTCGTCTACCGGGGGGGCCGGGGAGCTGTTTTTT
D gene: TRBD1; clone size: .; V gene: TRBV5-1; J gene: TRBJ2-7; CDR3 protein: CASSNEGGDEQYF; CDR3 DNA: TGCGCCAGCAGCAATGAAGGGGGCGACGAGCAGTACTTC
D gene: .; clone size: .; V gene: TRBV24-1; J gene: TRBJ1-6; CDR3 protein: CATSFPLHF; CDR3 DNA: TGTGCCACCTCCTTTCCCCTCCACTTT
D gene: .; clone size: once; V gene: TRBV7-8; J gene: TRBJ1-1; CDR3 protein: CASSLGEANTEAFF; CDR3 DNA: TGTGCCAGCAGCTTGGGGGAGGCTAACACTGAAGCTTTCTTT
D gene: TRBD2; clone size: once; V gene: TRBV10-1; J gene: TRBJ2-4; CDR3 protein: CASSESASGSRNIQYF; CDR3 DNA: TGCGCCAGCAGTGAGTCTGCAAGCGGGAGTCGAAACATTCAGTACTTC
D gene: TRBD2; clone size: .; V gene: TRBV5-1; J gene: TRBJ2-1; CDR3 protein: CASSLQASGGAAQFF; CDR3 DNA: TGCGCCAGCAGCTTGCAGGCTAGCGGGGGGGCTGCGCAGTTCTTC
D gene: TRBD1; clone size: .; V gene: TRBV5-1; J gene: TRBJ1-1; CDR3 protein: CASSGQGGNTEAFF; CDR3 DNA: TGCGCCAGCAGCGGACAGGGGGGGAACACTGAAGCTTTCTTT
D gene: TRBD1; clone size: .; V gene: TRBV29-1; J gene: TRBJ1-2; CDR3 protein: CSAWDSPNYGYTF; CDR3 DNA: TGCAGCGCCTGGGACAGCCCTAACTATGGCTACACCTTC
D gene: .; clone size: .; V gene: TRBV5-1; J gene: TRBJ1-1; CDR3 protein: CASSKTRGTEAFF; CDR3 DNA: TGCGCCAGCAGCAAGACAAGGGGGACTGAAGCTTTCTTT
D gene: .; clone size: .; V gene: TRBV19; J gene: TRBJ1-2; CDR3 protein: CASSTHRSGDYGYTF; CDR3 DNA: TGTGCCAGTAGTACCCACAGGTCGGGGGACTATGGCTACACCTTC
D gene: TRBD1; clone size: .; V gene: TRBV5-6; J gene: TRBJ1-3; CDR3 protein: CASSMGQGGNTIYF; CDR3 DNA: TGTGCCAGCAGCATGGGACAGGGGGGAAACACCATATATTTT
D gene: TRBD2; clone size: .; V gene: TRBV29-1; J gene: TRBJ2-3; CDR3 protein: CSVEAGVGTDTQYF; CDR3 DNA: TGCAGCGTTGAGGCGGGGGTCGGCACAGATACGCAGTATTTT
D gene: .; clone size: few; V gene: TRBV12-3/TRBV12-4; J gene: TRBJ1-1; CDR3 protein: CASKSEGFTEAFF; CDR3 DNA: TGTGCCAGCAAATCAGAGGGTTTCACTGAAGCTTTCTTT
D gene: TRBD1; clone size: .; V gene: TRBV5-1; J gene: TRBJ1-1; CDR3 protein: CASRGLGQKNTEAFF; CDR3 DNA: TGCGCCAGCCGGGGGTTGGGACAGAAGAACACTGAAGCTTTCTTT
D gene: TRBD1; clone size: .; V gene: TRBV7-2; J gene: TRBJ1-5; CDR3 protein: CASSLGGQWAQPQHF; CDR3 DNA: TGTGCCAGCAGCTTAGGGGGACAGTGGGCTCAGCCCCAGCATTTT